The rows below give T cell receptor beta chains drawn from one sample of a study of blood T cell repertoires in COVID-19. Repertoires were generated with immunoSEQ multiplex PCR, while TCRdb's copy carries only in-frame clones and drops some. Of roughly 280,000 clones detected, around 85% appear once; the ten largest clones hold approximately 10%. The sample comprised peripheral blood. These receptors were obtained from a woman aged 65 to 85 with acute or convalescent COVID-19. Both conserved end residues are part of each CDR3. Fields, in order: V gene, clone size, J gene, D gene, CDR3 protein, CDR3 DNA. D genes are given only for firm matches. Not all rows give a size; the values are once, few, many and, for expanded clones, a class.

TRBV21-1	-	TRBJ2-5	-	CASSKPQREVETQYF	TGTGCCAGCAGCAAACCGCAGCGGGAGGTAGAGACCCAGTACTTC
TRBV7-9	-	TRBJ2-1	-	CASSLAGLPGNEQFF	TGTGCCAGCAGCTTAGCTGGACTTCCCGGTAATGAGCAGTTCTTC
TRBV6-6	few	TRBJ2-1	-	CASRSRLRQFF	TGTGCCAGCAGGTCCCGACTACGGCAGTTCTTC
TRBV4-2	-	TRBJ2-3	TRBD2	CASSHRRLAGFTDTQYF	TGTGCCAGCAGCCACCGCCGACTAGCGGGGTTCACAGATACGCAGTATTTT
TRBV6-4	once	TRBJ1-2	-	CASSFERGETYGYTF	TGTGCCAGCAGTTTTGAGCGGGGAGAGACCTATGGCTACACCTTC
TRBV29-1	-	TRBJ2-5	-	CSVEQGRGIRQETQYF	TGCAGCGTTGAGCAGGGCCGGGGGATACGTCAAGAGACCCAGTACTTC
TRBV10-3	-	TRBJ2-5	-	CAISEGNLGGETQYF	TGTGCCATCAGTGAGGGGAATCTCGGAGGAGAGACCCAGTACTTC
TRBV7-9	few	TRBJ1-2	TRBD1	CASSLGQGAIGYTF	TGTGCCAGCAGCTTAGGACAGGGGGCGATTGGCTACACCTTC
TRBV11-3	-	TRBJ2-7	-	CASSLGRSYEQYF	TGTGCCAGCAGCTTAGGTCGCTCCTACGAGCAGTACTTC
TRBV6-5	-	TRBJ2-7	-	CASSTSDRTPEQYF	TGTGCCAGCAGTACATCCGACAGGACACCTGAGCAGTACTTC
TRBV10-2	few	TRBJ2-7	TRBD1	CASSAQGANEQYF	TGCGCCAGCAGTGCCCAGGGGGCCAACGAGCAGTACTTC
TRBV5-1	-	TRBJ1-1	-	CASSPRGGLDTEAFF	TGCGCCAGCAGCCCAAGGGGGGGGTTAGACACTGAAGCTTTCTTT
TRBV4-1	once	TRBJ1-1	TRBD1	CASSLLAERGLGVAFF	TGCGCCAGCAGCCTCTTAGCGGAAAGGGGGCTTGGCGTAGCTTTCTTT
TRBV6-6	-	TRBJ1-1	TRBD1	CASSIQGVVEAFF	TGTGCCAGCAGCATACAGGGGGTGGTTGAAGCTTTCTTT
TRBV19	few	TRBJ1-3	-	CASSTGPGNTIYF	TGTGCCAGTAGTACAGGGCCTGGAAACACCATATATTTT
TRBV4-1	-	TRBJ2-7	-	CASSQAQGPVYEQYF	TGCGCCAGCAGCCAAGCCCAGGGGCCAGTCTACGAGCAGTACTTC
TRBV19	-	TRBJ1-1	TRBD1	CASSMGQLSEAFF	TGTGCCAGTAGTATGGGACAGCTCTCCGAAGCTTTCTTT
TRBV11-2	-	TRBJ2-7	TRBD2	CASSFGEGGYEQYF	TGTGCCAGCAGCTTCGGAGAGGGAGGGTACGAGCAGTACTTC
TRBV7-9	-	TRBJ1-1	-	CASSLELGNTEAFF	TGTGCCAGCAGCTTAGAACTTGGGAACACTGAAGCTTTCTTT
TRBV5-4	-	TRBJ1-2	-	CASSLVGHGYGYTF	TGTGCCAGCAGCTTGGTTGGACACGGCTATGGCTACACCTTC
TRBV9	-	TRBJ2-3	-	CASSPIDVAVPDTQYF	TGTGCCAGCAGCCCGATTGATGTAGCGGTCCCAGATACGCAGTATTTT
TRBV5-1	-	TRBJ2-3	-	CASSFEETGTQYF	TGCGCCAGCAGCTTTGAGGAAACCGGTACGCAGTATTTT
TRBV6-5	-	TRBJ2-7	-	CASSSGTYEQYF	TGTGCCAGCAGTTCCGGGACCTACGAGCAGTACTTC
TRBV2	-	TRBJ1-5	TRBD1	CASRDRTGGQPQHF	TGTGCCAGCAGGGACCGGACAGGGGGTCAGCCCCAGCATTTT
TRBV6-1	-	TRBJ2-7	-	CASSEVRSYEQYF	TGTGCCAGCAGTGAAGTTCGGTCCTACGAGCAGTACTTC
TRBV7-8	-	TRBJ1-2	-	CASSLGQGVGGYTF	TGTGCCAGCAGCTTAGGGCAGGGTGTGGGGGGCTACACCTTC
TRBV30	-	TRBJ1-6	-	CAWSVPRTRGNSPLHF	TGTGCCTGGAGTGTGCCCAGGACAAGGGGCAATTCACCCCTCCACTTT
TRBV3-1/TRBV3-2	-	TRBJ2-5	-	CASSQGPGDGTQYF	TGTGCCAGCAGCCAAGGGCCGGGAGACGGGACCCAGTACTTC
TRBV5-6	-	TRBJ1-2	TRBD1	CASSPGTGRYGYTF	TGTGCCAGCAGCCCGGGGACAGGTCGCTATGGCTACACCTTC
TRBV29-1	-	TRBJ1-2	TRBD1	CSARQGARGYTF	TGCAGCGCCCGACAGGGGGCAAGAGGCTACACCTTC
TRBV7-7	-	TRBJ2-5	TRBD1	CASSLPGTGGETQYF	TGTGCTAGCAGCCTGCCCGGGACAGGAGGGGAGACCCAGTACTTC
TRBV7-9	-	TRBJ1-1	-	CASSLGQVTEAFF	TGTGCCAGCAGCTTAGGACAGGTGACTGAAGCTTTCTTT
TRBV6-5	once	TRBJ2-5	TRBD1	CASSRGTDQETQYF	TGTGCCAGCAGTAGGGGGACAGATCAAGAGACCCAGTACTTC
TRBV4-1	-	TRBJ1-3	TRBD1	CASSPRPGTGDSSGNTIYF	TGCGCCAGCAGCCCCAGGCCCGGGACAGGGGACTCCTCTGGAAACACCATATATTTT
TRBV19	-	TRBJ1-5	-	CASREGGNQPQHF	TGTGCCAGTCGAGAGGGGGGCAATCAGCCCCAGCATTTT
TRBV24-1	-	TRBJ1-1	-	CATQSTGNTEAFF	TGTGCCACTCAAAGCACGGGAAACACTGAAGCTTTCTTT